The next 15 T cell receptor beta chains were all read from a single sample in a study of T cell responses to AZD1222 COVID-19 vaccine. Method: immunoSEQ multiplex PCR; TCRdb's copy keeps in-frame clones and lacks some. The table has 130,000 or so clones, 70% to 90% seen once; the top ten hold 12%. The sample here was peripheral blood, taken on day 0 of AZD1222 vaccination. These receptors all come from an adult in good health.

The chain recombines TRBV5-1 with TRBJ2-2; 9 bases fit TRBD1. The CDR3 is made up of 17 amino acids. Unmatched junction bases numbered 18, after V lost 4 bases and J lost 11 bases. From germline, CDR1 is SGHRS and CDR2 YFSETQ. CDR3 amino acids: CASSDQPGQGGYGELFF. In DNA form, the CDR3 reads TGCGCCAGCAGCGACCAACCGGGACAGGGCGGTTACGGAGAGCTGTTTTTT.

This clone appeared a single time. This rearrangement joins TRBV21-1 to TRBJ1-1; no check of the table's D call, TRBD1, against the DNA was made. TRBV21-1 is tagged as a pseudogene. The CDR3 sequence is 15 residues long. CDR3 loop: CASSKPRQGNTEAFF. The CDR3, as DNA: TGTGCCAGCAGCAAGCCCAGACAGGGGAACACTGAAGCTTTCTTT.

J is TRBJ1-2 and V is TRBV28, with D tentatively TRBD1 (5 bases). Per the germline V gene, CDR1 is MDHEN and CDR2 is SYDVKM. The CDR3 is made up of 16 amino acids. The V gene lost 5 bases and the J gene lost 8 bases, with 24 bases spanning the gap. The CDR3 DNA reads as TGTGCCAGCAGTCTAAGTCAGGGTCGCGGAGTAGGAGGCTACACCTTC. Translating gives CASSLSQGRGVGGYTF.

This chain connects TRBV9 to TRBJ1-1; tentatively, D is TRBD1 (6 bases). CDR3 length equals 13 residues. V lost 0 bases and J 4 bases, leaving 7 bases between the germline ends. Germline V gene sequence: CDR1 SGDLS, CDR2 YYNGEE. CDR3 region: CASSVDRATEAFF. The CDR3 coding sequence is TGTGCCAGCAGCGTAGACAGGGCCACTGAAGCTTTCTTT.

This clone was detected only once. The rearrangement links TRBV24-1 to TRBJ1-1; weak D call: TRBD1 (6 bases). CDR1 and CDR2 from the germline V gene are KGHDR and SFDVKD. CDR3 length equals 14 residues. Deletions cut 5 bases from V and 1 base from J, with 10 bases between. The DNA of the CDR3 is TGTGCCACCAGTGCCGCGACAGGGAACACTGAAGCTTTCTTT. Amino acid sequence: CATSAATGNTEAFF.

This clone was seen only once. This sequence joins TRBV5-6 and TRBJ2-1, with 14 positions matching TRBD2. The V and J ends lost 3 bases and 4 bases, in that order; junction bases with no gene match: 6. Germline values: CDR1 SGHDT, CDR2 YYEEEE. This CDR3 contains 17 residues. CDR3 region: CASSSGTSGRGYNEQFF. Written as DNA, the CDR3 is TGTGCCAGCAGCTCCGGGACTAGCGGGAGAGGATACAATGAGCAGTTCTTC. The variable domain in full, with the rest retrieved from reference TRBV5-6 and TRBJ2-1, is DAGVTQSPTHLIKTRGQQVTLRCSPKSGHDTVSWYQQALGQGPQFIFQYYEEEERQRGNFPDRFSGHQFPNYSSELNVNALLLGDSALYLCASSSGTSGRGYNEQFFGPGTRLTVL.

The rearrangement joins TRBV9 to TRBJ2-1; TRBD2 aligns across 9 bases. Trimming took 0 bases from V and 2 from J; bases not matched to a gene: 9. Germline values: CDR1 SGDLS, CDR2 YYNGEE. The CDR3 runs 18 residues. The CDR3 DNA is TGTGCCAGCAGCGTAGCGGTTCGGGCTAGCGGGGCCTACAATGAGCAGTTCTTC. As protein: CASSVAVRASGAYNEQFF.

The chain is built from TRBV28 and TRBJ1-3; D is undetermined. This CDR3 contains 12 residues. V lost 2 bases and J lost 6, with 5 bases in between. CDR1 is MDHEN, CDR2 SYDVKM, per germline. Here the CDR3 DNA reads TGTGCCAGCAGTTTAAATGTAAACACCATATATTTT. Translating it yields CASSLNVNTIYF.

This chain links TRBV28 with TRBJ1-5, with unresolved D. Between the trimmed V and J ends, which lost 3 bases and 6 bases, there was a span of 12 bases. Per germline, CDR1 MDHEN and CDR2 SYDVKM. This CDR3 is 14 amino acids long. The CDR3 region has the DNA TGTGCCAGCAGTTTCGATTTAGTTTCTCAGCCCCAGCATTTT. Amino acids: CASSFDLVSQPQHF.

This chain joins TRBV27 and TRBJ1-5; D unclear. Trimming took 11 bases from V and 7 from J, leaving 9 bases between them. The CDR3 is made up of 10 amino acids. Germline V gene sequence: CDR1 MNHEY, CDR2 SMNVEV (reference sequence). CDR3 bases: TGTGCCTCGGGCTGGCAGCCCCAGCATTTT. As protein: CASGWQPQHF.

The chain links TRBV6-5 to TRBJ1-5; D might be TRBD1 (5 bases). Looked up from germline, CDR1 is MNHEY and CDR2 is SVGAGI. The V end lost 0 bases, the J end lost 3 bases, and 9 bases lay between the germline ends. The CDR3 sequence is 15 residues long. CDR3 region: CASSYSLGDNQPQHF. Here the CDR3 DNA reads TGTGCCAGCAGTTACTCGTTGGGGGACAATCAGCCCCAGCATTTT.

Here the CDR3 DNA reads TGTGCCTTGACCTCCAGGGGAACCGTCTACGAGCAGTACTTC. Protein: CALTSRGTVYEQYF. This chain links TRBV30 with TRBJ2-7, with D perhaps matching TRBD1 (6 bases). CDR3 length: 14 residues. V gave up 7 bases and J gave up 3 bases, with 19 bases separating them. Germline V lookup: CDR1 GTSNPN, CDR2 SVGIG (reference sequence).

V is TRBV29-1 and J is TRBJ2-5; possibly TRBD1 for D (5 bases). Looked up from germline, CDR1 is SQVTM and CDR2 is ANQGSEA. V gave up 1 base and J gave up 5 bases, with 17 bases separating them. There are 15 residues in the CDR3. The CDR3 nucleotides are TGCAGCGTTGAAGGTGGCAGGGCGGCCGGGGAGACCCAGTACTTC. Protein sequence: CSVEGGRAAGETQYF. The whole variable domain, remainder taken from reference TRBV29-1 and TRBJ2-5, is SAVISQKPSRDICQRGTSLTIQCQVDSQVTMMFWYRQQPGQSLTLIATANQGSEATYESGFVIDKFPISRPNLTFSTLTVSNMSPEDSSIYLCSVEGGRAAGETQYFGPGTRLLVL.

The table lists this clone with a count of one. The chain employs TRBV6-4 and TRBJ1-5; no reliable D call. Germline V gene data show CDR1 as MRHNA and CDR2 as SNTAGT. CDR3 length: 13 amino acids. Trimming removed 3 bases at V and 4 bases at J, with 7 bases between. CDR3 DNA: TGTGCCAGCAGTGAGGAATGGAATCAGCCCCAGCATTTT. Amino acid sequence: CASSEEWNQPQHF.

The CDR3 nucleotides are TGTGCCAGCAGCGCCTCCGGGACTAGCGGGAGACTTGCGCAGTATTTT. Its protein product is CASSASGTSGRLAQYF. This chain uses TRBV7-9 with TRBJ2-3, with TRBD2 matching over 14 bases. Germline V gene sequence: CDR1 SEHNR, CDR2 FQNEAQ (reference sequence). The trim removed 5 bases at V and 10 bases at J, leaving 11 bases unmatched. The CDR3 covers 16 residues.